This T cell receptor (beta chain) was sequenced for a study of monozygotic twins with inflammatory bowel disease. Study results and limitations: Telling apart the different T cell subtypes was not possible. Data gave no support to a single strong signal or clonotype associated with IBD.

The UMIs contained a 6-nucleotide sample barcode. They were added by template switching during cDNA synthesis. TCRalpha and TCRbeta cDNA went through nested PCRs of approximately 16 and 9 cycles, two in total. Using the 5' RACE reads, TCRdb records one entry per CDR3 protein without DNA. This repertoire includes over 200,000 distinct CDR3 sequences. In regard to this clonotype: Its target is not known.

Germline V gives CDR1 SGHTA, CDR2 FQGNSA. This CDR3 comprises 14 residues. The TCR was taken from a human donor with ulcerative colitis or Crohn's disease, or a healthy co-twin of an affected twin (not recorded which). The rearrangement links TRBV7-2 to TRBJ1-5. The specimen was blood. CDR3 residues: CASSSGGWNQPQHF.